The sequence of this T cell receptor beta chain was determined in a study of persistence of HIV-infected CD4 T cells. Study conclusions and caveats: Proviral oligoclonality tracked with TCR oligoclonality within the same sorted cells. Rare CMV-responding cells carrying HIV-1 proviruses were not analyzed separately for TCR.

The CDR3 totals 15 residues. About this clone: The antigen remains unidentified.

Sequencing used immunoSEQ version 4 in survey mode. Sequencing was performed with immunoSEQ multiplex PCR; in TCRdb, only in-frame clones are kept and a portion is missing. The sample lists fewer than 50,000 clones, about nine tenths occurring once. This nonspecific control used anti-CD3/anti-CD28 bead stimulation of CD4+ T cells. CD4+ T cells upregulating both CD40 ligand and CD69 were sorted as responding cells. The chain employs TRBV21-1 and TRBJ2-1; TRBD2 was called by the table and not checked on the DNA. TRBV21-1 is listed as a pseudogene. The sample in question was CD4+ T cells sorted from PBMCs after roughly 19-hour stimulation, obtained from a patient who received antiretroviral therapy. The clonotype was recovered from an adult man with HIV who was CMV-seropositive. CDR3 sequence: CASRDCLASDNEQFF. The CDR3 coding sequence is TGTGCCAGCAGGGACTGTCTAGCTTCCGACAATGAGCAGTTCTTC.